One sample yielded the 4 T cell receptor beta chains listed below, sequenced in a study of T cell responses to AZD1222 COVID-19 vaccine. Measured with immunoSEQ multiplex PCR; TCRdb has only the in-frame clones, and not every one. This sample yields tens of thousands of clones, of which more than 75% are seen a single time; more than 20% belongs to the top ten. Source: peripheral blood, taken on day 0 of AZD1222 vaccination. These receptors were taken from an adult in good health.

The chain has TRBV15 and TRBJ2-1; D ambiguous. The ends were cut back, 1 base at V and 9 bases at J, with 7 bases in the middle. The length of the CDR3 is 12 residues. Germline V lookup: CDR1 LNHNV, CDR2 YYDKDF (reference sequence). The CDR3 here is CATSRGYGEQFF. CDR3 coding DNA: TGTGCCACCAGCAGAGGGTATGGTGAGCAGTTCTTC.

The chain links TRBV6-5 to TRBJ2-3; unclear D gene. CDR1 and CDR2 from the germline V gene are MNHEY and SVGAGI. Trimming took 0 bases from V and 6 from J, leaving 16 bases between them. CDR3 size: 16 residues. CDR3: CASSYSPSALRDTQYF. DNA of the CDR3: TGTGCCAGCAGTTACTCGCCCAGCGCCCTTAGGGATACGCAGTATTTT.

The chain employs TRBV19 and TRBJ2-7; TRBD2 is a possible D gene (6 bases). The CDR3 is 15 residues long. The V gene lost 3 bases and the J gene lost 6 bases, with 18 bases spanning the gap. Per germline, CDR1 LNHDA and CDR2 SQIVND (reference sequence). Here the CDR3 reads CASSINGGLGGEQYF. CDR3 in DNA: TGTGCCAGTAGTATTAACGGGGGTCTCGGGGGCGAGCAGTACTTC.

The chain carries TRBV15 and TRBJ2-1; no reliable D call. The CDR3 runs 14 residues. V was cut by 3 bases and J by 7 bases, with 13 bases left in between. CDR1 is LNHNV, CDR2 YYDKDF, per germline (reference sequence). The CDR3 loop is CATSRFVGTNEQFF. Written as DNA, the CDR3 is TGTGCCACCAGCAGGTTCGTGGGCACTAATGAGCAGTTCTTC.